Shown below are 20 T cell receptor beta chains from a single sample sequenced in a study of blood T cells in healthy people across ages. PCR was performed a second time for roughly 7 to 11 cycles using a sample-barcoded 5' primer and a J-beta primer mix. TCRdb passed the 5' RACE reads through MiXCR, listing each CDR3 protein once. The data show fewer than 650,000 distinct CDR3 sequences, around 27% seen once. These data also featured in a second study, about T cells of mothers and their children.

The sample consisted of blood. Receptors were obtained from a boy between 2 and 15 years old in good health.

This clonotype was seen only a few times. The chain couples TRBV20-1 to TRBJ2-5; D is unclear. CDR3 length equals 13 residues. CDR1 and CDR2 (germline): DFQATT, SNEGSKA (reference sequence). V lost 8 bases and J 0 bases, leaving 13 bases between the germline ends. The CDR3 region has the DNA TGCAGTATCCGTCAAGTGTACCAAGAGACCCAGTACTTC. Residues: CSIRQVYQETQYF.

The chain joins TRBV11-2 to TRBJ2-1, with 13 bases fitting TRBD2. J was trimmed by 15 bases and V by 8 bases; bases with no gene match: 10. Germline V gene sequence: CDR1 SGHAT, CDR2 FQNNGV. This CDR3 has 13 residues. CDR3 in amino acids: CASWGLAGRIPFF. The CDR3 DNA follows: TGTGCCAGCTGGGGACTAGCGGGGAGAATACCGTTCTTC. Filled out from reference TRBV11-2 and TRBJ2-1, the complete variable domain reads EAGVAQSPRYKIIEKRQSVAFWCNPISGHATLYWYQQILGQGPKLLIQFQNNGVVDDSQLPKDRFSAERLKGVDSTLKIQPAKLEDSAVYLCASWGLAGRIPFFGPGTRLTVL.

The chain recombines TRBV11-2 with TRBJ2-7; 8 nucleotides match TRBD2. CDR1 and CDR2 (germline): SGHAT, FQNNGV. Unmatched junction bases numbered 7, after V lost 1 base and J lost 5 bases. This CDR3 is 15 amino acids long. The CDR3 spells CASSLVRGRTHEQYF. In DNA, the CDR3 is TGTGCCAGCAGCTTAGTACGCGGGAGGACCCACGAGCAGTACTTC.

This clonotype came up a few times. V gene TRBV2 combines with J gene TRBJ2-1, with 8 bases fitting TRBD2. Germline assignment: CDR1 SNHLY and CDR2 FYNNEI. The CDR3 has 12 residues. V lost 6 bases, J lost 7 bases, and 2 bases stayed unmatched. In DNA, the CDR3 is TGTGCCAGCAGGACTAGCGCGAATGAGCAGTTCTTC. Translation gives CASRTSANEQFF.

This clonotype has at least ten counts. The chain couples TRBV20-1 to TRBJ2-5; TRBD2 aligns across 9 bases. J gave up 3 bases and V 2 bases, and 7 bases lay outside the gene matches. The CDR3 consists of 15 residues. The germline gives CDR1 DFQATT, CDR2 SNEGSKA (reference sequence). The CDR3 DNA is TGCAGTGCTAGATCTAGCGGGATTATGAAAGAGACCCAGTACTTC. This gives the protein CSARSSGIMKETQYF.

V is TRBV7-3 and J is TRBJ2-4; 7 bases are shared with TRBD2. The CDR3 contains 16 residues. Germline CDR1 reads SGHTA; CDR2 reads FQGTGA. Trimming at V came to 5 bases and at J to 0 bases, leaving 7 bases not matched to a gene. The CDR3 is CASSPTAGLAKNIQYF. CDR3 DNA sequence: TGTGCCAGCAGCCCGACAGCGGGGCTAGCCAAAAACATTCAGTACTTC.

V and J are TRBV20-1 and TRBJ2-4; no firm D call. The V end lost 0 bases, the J end lost 5 bases, and 8 bases lay between the germline ends. Germline values: CDR1 DFQATT, CDR2 SNEGSKA (reference sequence). The CDR3 runs to 13 residues. The CDR3 DNA reads as TGCAGTGCTAGAGATGGAGCAGAAAACATTCAGTACTTC. Amino acid sequence: CSARDGAENIQYF.

The rearrangement links TRBV6-6 to TRBJ2-5, with a possible D match to TRBD2 (5 bases). The CDR3 consists of 14 residues. V shed 2 bases and J shed 9 bases, with 16 bases lying between them. Germline V lookup: CDR1 MNHNY, CDR2 SVGAGI (reference sequence). The CDR3 loop is CASSYRPLGKAQYF. The CDR3 coding sequence is TGTGCCAGCAGTTACCGCCCACTAGGGAAGGCCCAGTACTTC.

This clonotype was observed a handful of times. The chain has TRBV5-6 and TRBJ1-1; D possibly corresponds to TRBD1 (6 bases). The V gene lost 3 bases and the J gene lost 4 bases, with 16 bases spanning the gap. Germline lookup yields CDR1 SGHDT and CDR2 YYEEEE. This CDR3 is 15 amino acids long. The CDR3 region is CASSYATGLSTEAFF. The CDR3 region has the DNA TGTGCCAGCAGCTACGCGACAGGTCTCAGCACTGAAGCTTTCTTT.

As for this clonotype: The conserved phenylalanine or tryptophan is not found at the CDR3 terminus, so this likely reflects a read error. Here the CDR3 reads CSVGEGEAYEQYL. The CDR3 DNA is TGCAGCGTGGGGGAGGGGGAAGCCTACGAGCAGTACCTC. The gene calls are TRBV29-1 and TRBJ2-7, with D maybe TRBD2 (7 bases). Germline CDR1 reads SQVTM; CDR2 reads ANQGSEA. Trimming shortened V by 6 bases and J by 2 bases, and 14 bases separated the two germline ends. The CDR3 contains 13 residues.

Points on this clonotype: The junction does not match germline at one end; this may be a read error. V and J are TRBV27 and TRBJ2-6, with D possibly matching TRBD1 (6 bases). Germline CDR1 MNHEY, CDR2 SMNVEV (reference sequence). This CDR3 region has 18 residues. Written as DNA, the CDR3 is TGTGCCAGCAGTACTCCGGGACACCCGAGCTCTGGGGCCAACGTCCTGACCTTC. It specifies CASSTPGHPSSGANVLTF.

This clonotype was detected only a few times. This rearrangement joins TRBV12-3 or TRBV12-4 to TRBJ2-2, with a weak D call TRBD2 (7 bases). V was shortened by 3 bases and J by 4 bases, with 12 bases between the two germline ends. The CDR3 totals 15 residues. The CDR3 nucleotides read TGTGCCAGCAGTTTGGGGGGGCCGGTCACCGGGGAGCTGTTTTTT. Translating gives CASSLGGPVTGELFF.

This clonotype was recorded many times. The chain joins TRBV3-1 to TRBJ1-2; 7 bases map to TRBD1. The CDR3 totals 15 residues. The germline V gene has CDR1 LGHDT and CDR2 YNNKEL (reference sequence). After removal of 3 bases from V and 4 bases from J, the junction contained 8 bases not matched to a gene. The CDR3 spells CASSQDTGQSYGYTF. In nucleotides, the CDR3 is TGTGCCAGCAGCCAGGATACGGGACAGTCCTATGGCTACACCTTC.

This clonotype showed up just a few times. The chain has TRBV5-5 and TRBJ2-2; unclear D gene. The CDR3 extends over 16 amino acids. V lost 1 base to trimming and J lost 0 bases, with 10 bases between them. Looked up from germline, CDR1 is SGHKS and CDR2 is YYEKEE (reference sequence). The CDR3 DNA sequence: TGTGCCAGCAGCTTGTACGCTAGTTCGAACACCGGGGAGCTGTTTTTT. It encodes CASSLYASSNTGELFF.

Only a few counts were recorded for this clonotype. The V and J genes are TRBV7-2 and TRBJ2-5, with a weak D call TRBD2 (6 bases). Germline loops: CDR1 SGHTA, CDR2 FQGNSA. The CDR3 is 14 residues long. Trimming took 5 bases from V and 5 from J, leaving 15 bases between them. Here the CDR3 reads CASSESTSRETQYF. The CDR3 DNA sequence: TGTGCCAGCAGCGAATCGACTAGTCGGGAGACCCAGTACTTC.

V is TRBV5-4 and J is TRBJ2-5; tentative D call: TRBD2 (5 bases). The end of the DNA is better explained by TRBJ2-7, so the J call may be wrong. Germline V lookup: CDR1 SGHNT, CDR2 YYREEE (reference sequence). The length of the CDR3 is 13 residues. In nucleotides, the CDR3 is TGTGCCAGCAGCTCTGACGGGAACTACGAGCAGTACTTC. Its protein product is CASSSDGNYEQYF.

J is TRBJ2-7 and V is TRBV20-1, with 7 nucleotides matching TRBD1. CDR1 and CDR2 (germline): DFQATT, SNEGSKA (reference sequence). With V trimmed by 6 bases and J by 0 bases, 17 bases remained unmatched. The CDR3 totals 17 residues. As DNA, the CDR3 is TGCAGTGCCCCAACAGGGGTGCCTCCGTTTAGCTCCTACGAGCAGTACTTC. Protein sequence: CSAPTGVPPFSSYEQYF.

A few counts support this clonotype. V is TRBV7-6 and J is TRBJ1-1; D uncertain. Trimming left V 6 bases short and J 1 base short, with 15 bases between. CDR1 and CDR2 (germline): SGHVS, FNYEAQ. This CDR3 contains 15 residues. The DNA for the CDR3 is TGTGCCAGCAGGCCAAGGCCTCTAACGAACACTGAAGCTTTCTTT. Translation: CASRPRPLTNTEAFF.

The gene calls are TRBV7-9 and TRBJ1-6, with 8 bases identical to TRBD1. CDR3 length: 18 amino acids. Germline CDR1 and CDR2: SEHNR and FQNEAQ (reference sequence). The trim removed 1 base at V and 4 bases at J, leaving 9 bases unmatched. The CDR3, as DNA: TGTGCCAGCAGCTTAGAGCGGAGCAGGGGGCCTTATAATTCACCCCTCCACTTT. This sequence encodes CASSLERSRGPYNSPLHF. Full variable domain (rest looked up from reference TRBV7-9 and TRBJ1-6): DTGVSQNPRHKITKRGQNVTFRCDPISEHNRLYWYRQTLGQGPEFLTYFQNEAQLEKSRLLSDRFSAERPKGSFSTLEIQRTEQGDSAMYLCASSLERSRGPYNSPLHFGNGTRLTVT.

The chain employs TRBV6-1 and TRBJ2-6, with 10 bases lining up with TRBD2. Trimming at V came to 1 base and at J to 0 bases, leaving 9 bases not matched to a gene. This CDR3 has 20 residues. In germline, CDR1 is MNHNS, CDR2 SASEGT. The CDR3 coding sequence is TGTGCCAGCAGTGAAGGGCCGAGCCTAGCGGGAGTCTCTGGGGCCAACGTCCTGACTTTC. Translated, it gives CASSEGPSLAGVSGANVLTF.